The 15 T cell receptor beta chains below come from one sample, sequenced in a study of OX40 agonist ivuxolimab in advanced cancers. Sequenced by immunoSEQ multiplex PCR; TCRdb stores in-frame clones only, minus some. The sample gives about 40,000 clones, approximately 85% of which show up once; approximately 15% is in the top ten. Sample: CD4+ or CD8+ T cells sorted from blood, taken in a trial of the OX40 agonist ivuxolimab. The receptors were gathered from an adult with an advanced solid tumor such as melanoma, head and neck, liver or kidney cancer.

V is TRBV19 and J is TRBJ2-4; possibly TRBD1 for D (6 bases). Germline values: CDR1 LNHDA, CDR2 SQIVND (reference sequence). This CDR3 has 15 residues. V gave up 1 base and J gave up 8 bases, with 15 bases separating them. The CDR3 spells CASSIALRGLDIQYF. Here the CDR3 DNA reads TGTGCCAGTAGTATAGCGTTAAGGGGGTTGGACATTCAGTACTTC.

The gene calls are TRBV7-2 and TRBJ2-7; 9 positions match TRBD2. The V and J ends lost 5 bases and 4 bases, in that order; junction bases with no gene match: 9. This CDR3 spans 15 amino acids. Per the germline V gene, CDR1 is SGHTA and CDR2 is FQGNSA. The CDR3 nucleotides are TGTGCCAGCAGCCCCCGGCGGGGGGGGGATTACGAGCAGTACTTC. Its translation is CASSPRRGGDYEQYF.

The chain has TRBV6-6 and TRBJ1-1; possible D gene TRBD1, 5 bases. The CDR3 is 14 amino acids. V dropped 6 bases and J dropped 1 base, with 12 bases sitting between them. CDR1 and CDR2 (germline): MNHNY, SVGAGI (reference sequence). CDR3 residues: CASRAMGGNTEAFF. Here the CDR3 DNA reads TGTGCCAGCAGGGCGATGGGGGGGAACACTGAAGCTTTCTTT.

The chain links TRBV30 to TRBJ2-1; D uncertain. This CDR3 comprises 12 residues. Trimming took off 5 bases at V and 6 bases at J, with 11 bases between the two ends. CDR1 is GTSNPN and CDR2 is SVGIG in the germline V gene (reference sequence). The CDR3 DNA reads TGTGCCTGGTCTTTCGGTTCCAATGAGCAGTTCTTC. It specifies CAWSFGSNEQFF.

This chain joins TRBV27 and TRBJ1-6; TRBD1 might be the D (5 bases). CDR1 is MNHEY, CDR2 SMNVEV, per germline (reference sequence). The CDR3 contains 14 residues. V gave up 7 bases and J gave up 10 bases, with 17 bases separating them. CDR3 DNA sequence: TGTGCCAGCACCATGGGCAGGGTTGGATCACCCCTCCACTTT. Amino acids: CASTMGRVGSPLHF.

The chain has TRBV11-1 and TRBJ1-4; weak D call: TRBD1 (5 bases). Deletions cut 2 bases from V and 6 bases from J, with 7 bases between. This CDR3 is built from 13 residues. CDR1 and CDR2 (germline): SGHAT, FQDESV (reference sequence). Here the CDR3 DNA reads TGTGCCAGCAGCTTACCGACAGATGAAAAACTGTTTTTT. Its translation: CASSLPTDEKLFF.

The V call is TRBV4-1, the J call TRBJ2-7, with 7 bases aligning to TRBD1. The CDR3 is 13 residues long. The V and J ends lost 5 bases and 5 bases, in that order; junction bases with no gene match: 6. Germline V CDR1 and CDR2: MGHRA, YSYEKL. The CDR3 loop reads CASSVHRGHEQYF. CDR3 nucleotides: TGCGCCAGCAGCGTCCACAGGGGCCACGAGCAGTACTTC.

In its sample, this clone was seen once. The chain is built from TRBV15 and TRBJ2-1; possibly TRBD1 for D (5 bases). V lost 3 bases to trimming and J lost 2 bases, with 8 bases between them. The CDR3 runs 14 residues. Germline CDR1 and CDR2: LNHNV and YYDKDF (reference sequence). CDR3 coding DNA: TGTGCCACCAGCAGTTGGGGCACCTACAATGAGCAGTTCTTC. Its translation: CATSSWGTYNEQFF.

The chain carries TRBV5-6 and TRBJ1-5, with D tentatively TRBD1 (6 bases). V shed 0 bases and J shed 0 bases, with 7 bases lying between them. Germline V gives CDR1 SGHDT, CDR2 YYEEEE. This CDR3 comprises 15 residues. The CDR3 DNA is TGTGCCAGCAGCTTGGCAGGGGATAGCAATCAGCCCCAGCATTTT. This sequence encodes CASSLAGDSNQPQHF.

CDR3 DNA sequence: TGTGCCAGCAGCTTCGGTGTACCCAACTATGGCTACACCTTC. It translates to CASSFGVPNYGYTF. The rearrangement uses TRBV5-6 and TRBJ1-2; D not resolved. The CDR3 is 14 amino acids. Trimming took off 2 bases at V and 2 bases at J, with 10 bases between the two ends. Germline CDR1 SGHDT, CDR2 YYEEEE. Drawing the rest from reference TRBV5-6 and TRBJ1-2, the complete variable domain is DAGVTQSPTHLIKTRGQQVTLRCSPKSGHDTVSWYQQALGQGPQFIFQYYEEEERQRGNFPDRFSGHQFPNYSSELNVNALLLGDSALYLCASSFGVPNYGYTFGSGTRLTVV.

This chain connects TRBV4-1 to TRBJ2-5, with D possibly being TRBD1 (6 bases). The germline CDR1 and CDR2 sequences are MGHRA and YSYEKL. This CDR3 contains 14 residues. Trimming left V 5 bases short and J 3 bases short, with 13 bases between. CDR3 sequence reads: CASSTPRGEETQYF. CDR3 DNA: TGCGCCAGCAGCACACCCAGGGGAGAAGAGACCCAGTACTTC.

The rearrangement uses TRBV6-6 and TRBJ1-2, with a possible D match to TRBD1 (5 bases). V was clipped by 7 bases and J by 3 bases, with 12 bases between them. CDR3 length equals 13 residues. CDR1 is MNHNY and CDR2 is SVGAGI in the germline V gene (reference sequence). The CDR3 sequence is CASTPGTHYGYTF. As DNA, the CDR3 is TGTGCCAGCACCCCAGGGACGCACTATGGCTACACCTTC.

This clone was picked up one time. The chain uses TRBV4-3 and TRBJ2-3, with D possibly being TRBD2 (6 bases). Germline V lookup: CDR1 LGHNA, CDR2 YSLEER. V gave up 0 bases and J gave up 2 bases, with 9 bases separating them. The CDR3 length is 15 residues. CDR3 amino acids: CASSQDRGNTDTQYF. The CDR3 DNA follows: TGCGCCAGCAGCCAAGATCGGGGGAACACAGATACGCAGTATTTT.

This rearrangement joins TRBV7-9 to TRBJ1-1; D gene unclear. Trimming shortened V by 0 bases and J by 10 bases, and 9 bases separated the two germline ends. This CDR3 comprises 12 residues. Germline CDR1 and CDR2: SEHNR and FQNEAQ (reference sequence). The CDR3 sequence is CASSLAALGAFF. CDR3 nucleotide sequence: TGTGCCAGCAGCTTAGCGGCACTCGGAGCTTTCTTT.

The rearrangement joins TRBV5-1 to TRBJ2-2; D not certain. CDR1 is SGHRS and CDR2 is YFSETQ in the germline V gene. The CDR3 runs to 11 residues. Trimming took 4 bases from V and 5 from J, leaving 3 bases between them. The DNA for the CDR3 is TGCGCCAGCAGCCGGACCGGGGAGCTGTTTTTT. It is translated as CASSRTGELFF.